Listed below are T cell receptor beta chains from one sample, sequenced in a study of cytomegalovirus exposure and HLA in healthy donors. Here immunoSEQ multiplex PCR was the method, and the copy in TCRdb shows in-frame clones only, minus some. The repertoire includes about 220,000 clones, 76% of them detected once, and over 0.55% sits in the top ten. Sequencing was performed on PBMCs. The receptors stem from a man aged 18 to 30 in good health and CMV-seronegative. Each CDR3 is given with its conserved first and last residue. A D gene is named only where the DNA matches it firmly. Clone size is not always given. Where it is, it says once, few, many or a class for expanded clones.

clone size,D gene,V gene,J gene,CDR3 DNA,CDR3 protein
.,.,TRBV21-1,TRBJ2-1,TGTGCCAGCAGAAGGAGCGGATTTAACAATGAGCAGTTCTTC,CASRRSGFNNEQFF
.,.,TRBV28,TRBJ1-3,TGTGCCAGCAGTTTCCTGGGGCTTTCTGGACATAGCTCTGGAAACACCATATATTTT,CASSFLGLSGHSSGNTIYF
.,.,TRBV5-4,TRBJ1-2,TGTGCCAGCAGCTTGAGAAGTCCTCCAGGCGGCTACACCTTC,CASSLRSPPGGYTF
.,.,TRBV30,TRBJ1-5,TGTGCCTGGAGTGTATTGGGGGGGCAGCCCCAGCATTTT,CAWSVLGGQPQHF
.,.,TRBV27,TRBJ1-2,TGTGCCAGCAGTTTATTAGGGACAACGAACTATGGCTACACCTTC,CASSLLGTTNYGYTF
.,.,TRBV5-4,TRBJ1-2,TGTGCCAGCAGCTTTTCCCTCCGACCTGAGGAGGGCTACACCTTC,CASSFSLRPEEGYTF
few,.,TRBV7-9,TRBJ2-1,TGTGCCAGCAGCCCGCAAGAGGGGGGGAAATACAATGAGCAGTTCTTC,CASSPQEGGKYNEQFF
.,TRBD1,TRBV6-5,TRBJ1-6,TGTGCCAGCAGTTACACCGGACAGGGAATCCCCCTCCACTTT,CASSYTGQGIPLHF
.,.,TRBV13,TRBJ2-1,TGTGCCAGCAGCCCGACTAGTAGTGGTAACAATGAGCAGTTCTTC,CASSPTSSGNNEQFF
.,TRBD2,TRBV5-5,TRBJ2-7,TGTGCCAGCAGCTTGGGCGGGAGCATACGAAACGAGCAGTACTTC,CASSLGGSIRNEQYF
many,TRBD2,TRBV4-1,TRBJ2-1,TGCGCCAGCAGCCCTTTAGGACTAGCGGGAGGGAGCTCCTACAATGAGCAGTTCTTC,CASSPLGLAGGSSYNEQFF
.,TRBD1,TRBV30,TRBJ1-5,TGTGCCTGGAGCTCGACAGGGAAGGGCAATCAGCCCCAGCATTTT,CAWSSTGKGNQPQHF
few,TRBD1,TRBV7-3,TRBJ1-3,TGTGCCAGCAGCCCGACAGGGGGCGGAAACACCATATATTTT,CASSPTGGGNTIYF
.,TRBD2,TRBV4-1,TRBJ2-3,TGCGCCAGCAGTCCTGGGCAGACTAGCGGGAGCGGTACGCAGTATTTT,CASSPGQTSGSGTQYF
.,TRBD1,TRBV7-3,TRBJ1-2,TGTGCCAGCAGCCTACCCGGGACAGCTGGCTACACCTTC,CASSLPGTAGYTF
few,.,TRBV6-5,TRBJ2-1,TGTGCCAGCAGTTACGTCCTAGGGGTCCAGAAGTTCTTC,CASSYVLGVQKFF
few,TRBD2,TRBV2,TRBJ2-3,TGTGCCAGCAGCCCTTGGACTAGCGGAGATACGCAGTATTTT,CASSPWTSGDTQYF
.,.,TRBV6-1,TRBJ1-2,TGTGCCAGCAGTGCAGCCCAGGGATACTATGGCTACACCTTC,CASSAAQGYYGYTF
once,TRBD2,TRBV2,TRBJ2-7,TGTGCCAGCAATTTAGCGGGAGGTAGCTACGAGCAGTACTTC,CASNLAGGSYEQYF